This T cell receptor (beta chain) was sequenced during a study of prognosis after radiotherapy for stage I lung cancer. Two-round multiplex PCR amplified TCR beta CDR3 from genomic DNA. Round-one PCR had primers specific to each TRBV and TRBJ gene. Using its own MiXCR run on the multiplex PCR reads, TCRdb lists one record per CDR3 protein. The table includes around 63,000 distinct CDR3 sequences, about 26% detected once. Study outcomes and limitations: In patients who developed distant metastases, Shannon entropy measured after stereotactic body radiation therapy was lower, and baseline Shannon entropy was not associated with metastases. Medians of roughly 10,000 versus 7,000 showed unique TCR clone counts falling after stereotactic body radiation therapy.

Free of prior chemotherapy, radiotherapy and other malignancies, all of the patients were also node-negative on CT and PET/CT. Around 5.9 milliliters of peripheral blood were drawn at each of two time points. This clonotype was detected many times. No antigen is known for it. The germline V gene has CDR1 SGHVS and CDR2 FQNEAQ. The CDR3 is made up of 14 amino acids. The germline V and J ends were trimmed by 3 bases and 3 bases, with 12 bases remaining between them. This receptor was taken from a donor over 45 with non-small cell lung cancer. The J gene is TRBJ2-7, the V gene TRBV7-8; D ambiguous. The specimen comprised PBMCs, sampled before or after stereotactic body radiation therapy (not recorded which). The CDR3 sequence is CASSFRTGDYEQYF. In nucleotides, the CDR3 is TGTGCCAGCAGCTTCAGGACCGGAGACTACGAGCAGTACTTC.